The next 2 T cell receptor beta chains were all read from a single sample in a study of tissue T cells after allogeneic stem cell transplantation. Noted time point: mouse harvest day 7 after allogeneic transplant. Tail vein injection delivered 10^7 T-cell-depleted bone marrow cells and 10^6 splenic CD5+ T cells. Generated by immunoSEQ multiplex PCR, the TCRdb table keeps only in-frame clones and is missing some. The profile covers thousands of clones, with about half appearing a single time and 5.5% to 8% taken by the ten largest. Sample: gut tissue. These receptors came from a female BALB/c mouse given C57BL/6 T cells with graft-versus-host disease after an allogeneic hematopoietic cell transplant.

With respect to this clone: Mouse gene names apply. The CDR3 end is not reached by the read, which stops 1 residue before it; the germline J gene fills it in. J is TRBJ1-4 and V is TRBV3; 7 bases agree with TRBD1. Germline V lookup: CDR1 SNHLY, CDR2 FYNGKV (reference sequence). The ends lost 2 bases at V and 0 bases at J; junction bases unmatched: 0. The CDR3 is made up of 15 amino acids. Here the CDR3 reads CASSLQGVSNERLFF. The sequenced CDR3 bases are TGTGCCAGCAGCTTACAGGGGGTTTCCAACGAAAGATTATTT.

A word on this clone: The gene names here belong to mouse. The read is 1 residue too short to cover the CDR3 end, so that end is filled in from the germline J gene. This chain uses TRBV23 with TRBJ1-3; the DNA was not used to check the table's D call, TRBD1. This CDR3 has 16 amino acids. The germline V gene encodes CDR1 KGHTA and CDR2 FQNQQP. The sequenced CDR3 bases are TGCTCCAGCAGTCAAAGAGACATATATTCTGGAAATACGCTCTAT. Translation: CSSSQRDIYSGNTLY. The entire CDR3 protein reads CSSSQRDIYSGNTLYF.